The following is a T cell receptor beta chain sequence with its context. Its specific antigen is unknown. One base away there is no much larger clone; base qualities are not given. Donors formed part of the validation cohort, which comprised over a hundred subjects and was distinct from the first cohort of roughly 600 subjects. V ends up 4 bases short and J 0 bases short, with an unmatched junction base count of 11. Measured from the cysteine to the phenylalanine, the CDR3 is 18 residues long. Kept here is only the CDR3 DNA, which spans 54 bases and is read in frame from base 1. The germline V gene supplies CDR1 SGHTA and CDR2 FQGNSA. Library preparation employed the immunoSEQ multiplex PCR assay. The authors processed their data as follows. To diagnose cytomegalovirus status from the catalog of TCR beta chain sequences, a statistical classification framework was built. Held by TCRdb, this immuneACCESS table contains in-frame sequences only and omits some clones. Under half of the omission traces to an unresolved V gene where checked; the cause of the rest is unknown. V, J and clone size are taken as reported in that table, and D and trimming were inferred from the DNA itself. The sample has under 150,000 clones on record, 91% of them singletons. The top ten clonotypes cover about 0.65% of the sample.

This entry is derived from a study of cytomegalovirus exposure and HLA in healthy donors (dated by TCRdb to 2016 to 2017). In the study overall: According to a later analysis, one platform produced both the 100 to 150 validation repertoires and the roughly 640 repertoires of the first cohort. The study aimed to test whether signatures of past pathogen exposure could be identified by cataloging public T cell receptors. To predict cytomegalovirus infection status, the study brought together high-throughput TCR immunosequencing, statistical association of individual TCRs with disease status, and machine learning. Along with the roughly 670-subject first cohort, a separate validation cohort of approximately 110 different subjects was used. General study outcomes and caveats: Across donors, most TCR sequences were observed very rarely, whereas some public TCRs were present in many individuals. The study gave a list of some 150 TCR beta chains associated with cytomegalovirus. The validation cohort had no HLA typing available for a later analysis, so co-occurrence within that cohort was assessed over all 120 or so repertoires. A later analysis found that TCRs clustered in the first cohort also tended to co-occur in the roughly 120 validation repertoires, with approximately 95% of cluster scores above 0. Cytomegalovirus status was reported to be diagnosed by the classifier with high specificity and sensitivity in both the original and validation cohorts. In vitro tests confirmed that a few of the cytomegalovirus-associated TCR beta chains recognize cytomegalovirus antigens. The authors suggested that the approach could potentially be generalized to other disease states and immunological phenotypes.

The chain links TRBV7-2 with TRBJ2-2, and 7 junctional nucleotides match TRBD2. Sequencing was done on a sample of PBMCs. The source is a man younger than 35 in good health and CMV-seronegative. The sequenced DNA: TGTGCCAGCAGCTCCTTGCCCCCGAGCGGGACGAACACCGGGGAGCTGTTTTTT. Its protein is CASSSLPPSGTNTGELFF.